This is a list of T cell receptor beta chains from one sample in a study of blood T cell repertoires in COVID-19. Clones were read by immunoSEQ multiplex PCR, and TCRdb kept only the in-frame ones, dropping some. The sample includes 200,000 to 250,000 clones, 80% to 90% of them seen just once. Sequences were obtained from PBMCs or T cells enriched from blood (not recorded which). Receptor source: a woman aged 18-29 years in a cohort exposed to, infected with or recovered from COVID-19 (not recorded which). The CDR3 runs from the conserved cysteine through the conserved F or W. The D gene is left open where the match is weak.

J gene | V gene | D gene | CDR3 length | CDR3 DNA | CDR3 protein
TRBJ1-3 | TRBV4-1 | NA | 17 | TGCGCCAGCAGCCAAGATGGGGGGGAGAGCTCTGGAAACACCATATATTTT | CASSQDGGESSGNTIYF
TRBJ2-2 | TRBV2 | NA | 13 | TGTGCCAGCAGGTCTACGAACACCGGGGAGCTGTTTTTT | CASRSTNTGELFF
TRBJ1-3 | TRBV27 | NA | 16 | TGTGCCAGCAGTACCCAAGCCGACAGTCCTAGAAACACCATATATTTT | CASSTQADSPRNTIYF
TRBJ2-3 | TRBV5-5 | NA | 17 | TGTGCCAGCAGCTTGGGGAGGGCGCTACATATCACAGATACGCAGTATTTT | CASSLGRALHITDTQYF
TRBJ2-7 | TRBV11-3 | TRBD1 | 15 | TGTGCCAGCAGCTTAGGACAGGGGGCCTCCTACGAGCAGTACTTC | CASSLGQGASYEQYF
TRBJ1-1 | TRBV5-8 | NA | 14 | TGTGCCAGCAGCTTGGTGCCCCCGGGCACTGAAGCTTTCTTT | CASSLVPPGTEAFF
TRBJ1-6 | TRBV2 | NA | 14 | TGTGCCAGCAGTGAATTTGGGGAGAATTCACCCCTCCACTTT | CASSEFGENSPLHF
TRBJ2-7 | TRBV11-3 | TRBD2 | 13 | TGTGCCAGCTCACTAGCGGGAGTCTACGAGCAGTACTTC | CASSLAGVYEQYF
TRBJ1-1 | TRBV25-1 | TRBD1 | 16 | TGTGCCAGCAGTGAATCCCCAACAGGGGGCGAAGGTGAAGCTTTCTTT | CASSESPTGGEGEAFF
TRBJ1-5 | TRBV21-1 | NA | 13 | TGTGCCAGCAGCAAAGGAGGTTGGAAGCCCCAGCATTTT | CASSKGGWKPQHF
TRBJ2-7 | TRBV6-5 | TRBD2 | 15 | TGTGCCAGCAGTTACGGGAGCGGGAGCGAATACGAGCAGTACTTC | CASSYGSGSEYEQYF
TRBJ2-5 | TRBV19 | NA | 15 | TGTGCCAGTAGTATAGATCCCCAGGCCGAAGAGACCCAGTACTTC | CASSIDPQAEETQYF
TRBJ1-5 | TRBV19 | NA | 17 | TGTGCCAGTAGTATTATGGTCCGTCCAGGTAGCAATCAGCCCCAGCATTTT | CASSIMVRPGSNQPQHF